The 2 T cell receptor beta chains reported below all come from one sample, sequenced in a study of breast tumors, draining lymph nodes, adjacent tissues. TCRdb re-derived calls from the multiplex PCR reads in MiXCR, one entry per CDR3 protein. The table records fewer than 300,000 distinct CDR3 sequences, about 30% of them present only once. Axillary draining lymph nodes of breast cancer patients supplied the node samples. Specimen: axillary lymph node tissue. The receptors come from a female donor with breast cancer. Some clones in this sample may be carry-over from other donors' samples.

Comment on this clonotype: Lacking the conserved final phenylalanine or tryptophan, this CDR3 likely reflects a read error. The DNA is omitted, as the CDR3 cannot be located on it reliably, and the CDR3 follows TCRdb's listing. The J gene is TRBJ1-3, the V gene TRBV2. The CDR3 region is 10 residues in length, termini included. Germline lookup yields CDR1 SNHLY and CDR2 FYNNEI. The CDR3 is CASSDRAGLA.

In its sample, this clonotype was seen many times. The chain has TRBV24-1 and TRBJ2-3; TRBD2 agrees at 9 bases. The CDR3 is 20 amino acids. Germline CDR1 and CDR2: KGHDR and SFDVKD. V gave up 0 bases and J gave up 0 bases; unmatched junction bases: 12. The CDR3 protein is CATSDLFPVASGDSTDTQYF. DNA for the CDR3: TGTGCCACCAGTGATTTGTTCCCGGTGGCTAGCGGGGATAGCACAGATACGCAGTATTTT.